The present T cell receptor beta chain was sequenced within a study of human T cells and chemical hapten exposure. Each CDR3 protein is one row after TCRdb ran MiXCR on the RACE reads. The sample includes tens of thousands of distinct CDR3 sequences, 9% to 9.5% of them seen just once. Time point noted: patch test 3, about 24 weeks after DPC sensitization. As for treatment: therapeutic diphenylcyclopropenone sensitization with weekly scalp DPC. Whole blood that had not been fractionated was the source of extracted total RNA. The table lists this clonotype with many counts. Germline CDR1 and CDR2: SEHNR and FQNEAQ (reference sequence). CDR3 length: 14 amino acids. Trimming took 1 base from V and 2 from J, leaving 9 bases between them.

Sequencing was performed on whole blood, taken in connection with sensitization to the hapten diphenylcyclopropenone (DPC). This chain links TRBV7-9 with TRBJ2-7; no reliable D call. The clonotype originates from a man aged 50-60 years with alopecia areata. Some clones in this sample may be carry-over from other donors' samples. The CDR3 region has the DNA TGTGCCAGCAGCTTAGATGCAGGTCCCTACGAGCAGTACTTC. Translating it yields CASSLDAGPYEQYF.